Given below is one T cell receptor (beta chain) in context. Antigen specificity is unknown. Produced via immunoSEQ multiplex PCR; TCRdb's table is partial and in-frame only. The sample includes roughly 300,000 clones, 80% to 90% seen only once; the top ten take 0.65% to 0.85%. V dropped 1 base and J dropped 2 bases, with 9 bases sitting between them. Looked up from germline, CDR1 is SGHVS and CDR2 is FNYEAQ. This CDR3 spans 14 amino acids. The data originate from a study of cytomegalovirus exposure and HLA in healthy donors. Study outcomes and limitations: Some public TCRs appeared in many individuals, while most sequences were rare. In vitro confirmation showed three CMV-associated chains to be CMV antigen specific. Within the approximately 130 validation repertoires, first-cohort TCR clusters tended to co-occur, according to a later analysis. Overall, approximately 150 TCR beta chains were annotated as cytomegalovirus-associated.

The sequenced sample was PBMCs. The V call is TRBV7-6, the J call TRBJ2-7, with a tentative D call TRBD2 (5 bases). This sequence originates from a woman aged 18-35 years in good health and CMV-seronegative. The CDR3 is CASSLVGGTYEQYF. DNA for the CDR3: TGTGCCAGCAGCTTAGTTGGAGGAACCTACGAGCAGTACTTC.